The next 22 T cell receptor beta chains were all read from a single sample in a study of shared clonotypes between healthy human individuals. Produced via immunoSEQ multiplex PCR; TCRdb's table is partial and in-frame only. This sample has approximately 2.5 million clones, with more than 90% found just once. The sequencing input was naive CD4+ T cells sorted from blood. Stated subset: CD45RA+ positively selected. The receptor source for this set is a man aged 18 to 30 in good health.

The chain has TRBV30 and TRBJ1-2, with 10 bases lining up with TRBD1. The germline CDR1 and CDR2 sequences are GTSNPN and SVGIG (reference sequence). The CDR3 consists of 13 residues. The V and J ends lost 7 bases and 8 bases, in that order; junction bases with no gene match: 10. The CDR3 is CASLGTGVGGYTF. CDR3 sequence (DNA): TGTGCCTCATTAGGGACAGGGGTGGGCGGCTACACCTTC.

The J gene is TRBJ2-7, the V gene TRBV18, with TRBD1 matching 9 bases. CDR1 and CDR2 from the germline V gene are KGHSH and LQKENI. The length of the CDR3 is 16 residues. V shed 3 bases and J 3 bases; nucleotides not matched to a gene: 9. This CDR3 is CASSPDIQGAGYEQYF. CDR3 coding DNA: TGTGCCAGCTCACCTGATATACAGGGGGCAGGCTACGAGCAGTACTTC.

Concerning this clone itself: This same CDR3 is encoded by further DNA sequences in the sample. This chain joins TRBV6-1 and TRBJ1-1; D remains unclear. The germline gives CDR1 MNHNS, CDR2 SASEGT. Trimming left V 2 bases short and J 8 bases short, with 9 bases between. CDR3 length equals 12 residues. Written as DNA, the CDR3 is TGTGCCAGCAGTGAACGAGCTACCGAAGCTTTCTTT. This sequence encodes CASSERATEAFF.

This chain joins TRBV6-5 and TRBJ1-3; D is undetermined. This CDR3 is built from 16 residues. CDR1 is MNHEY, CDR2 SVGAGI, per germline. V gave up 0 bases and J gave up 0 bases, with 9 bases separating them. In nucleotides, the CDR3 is TGTGCCAGCAGTTACTCAGCATATAGCTCTGGAAACACCATATATTTT. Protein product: CASSYSAYSSGNTIYF.

The DNA of the CDR3 is TGTGCCAGCAACATGGTCCCAAACGGCTATGGCTACACCTTC. Protein product: CASNMVPNGYGYTF. The chain carries TRBV7-2 and TRBJ1-2, with D uncertain. Germline assignment: CDR1 SGHTA and CDR2 FQGNSA. V gave up 7 bases and J gave up 4 bases, with 16 bases separating them. The CDR3 extends over 14 amino acids.

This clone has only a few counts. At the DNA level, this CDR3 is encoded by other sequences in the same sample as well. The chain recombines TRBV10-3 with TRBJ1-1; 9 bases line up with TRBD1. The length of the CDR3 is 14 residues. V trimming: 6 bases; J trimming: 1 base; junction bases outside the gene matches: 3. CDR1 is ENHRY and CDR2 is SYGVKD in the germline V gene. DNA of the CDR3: TGTGCCATCAGCAAGGACAGGGGGAACACTGAAGCTTTCTTT. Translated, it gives CAISKDRGNTEAFF.

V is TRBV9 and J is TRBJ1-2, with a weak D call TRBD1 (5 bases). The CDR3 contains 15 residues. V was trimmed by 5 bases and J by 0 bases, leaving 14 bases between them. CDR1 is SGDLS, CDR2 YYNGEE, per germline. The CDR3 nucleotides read TGTGCCAGCAGTGTCCAGGGACTCCCTAACTATGGCTACACCTTC. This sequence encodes CASSVQGLPNYGYTF. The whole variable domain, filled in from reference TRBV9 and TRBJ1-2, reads DSGVTQTPKHLITATGQRVTLRCSPRSGDLSVYWYQQSLDQGLQFLIQYYNGEERAKGNILERFSAQQFPDLHSELNLSSLELGDSALYFCASSVQGLPNYGYTFGSGTRLTVV.

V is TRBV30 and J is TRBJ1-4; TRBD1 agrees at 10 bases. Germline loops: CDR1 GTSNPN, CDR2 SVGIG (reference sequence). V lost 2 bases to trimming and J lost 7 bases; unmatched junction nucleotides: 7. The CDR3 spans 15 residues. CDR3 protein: CAWSRRQGAFEKLFF. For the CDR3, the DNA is TGTGCCTGGAGTCGAAGACAGGGGGCCTTTGAAAAACTGTTTTTT.

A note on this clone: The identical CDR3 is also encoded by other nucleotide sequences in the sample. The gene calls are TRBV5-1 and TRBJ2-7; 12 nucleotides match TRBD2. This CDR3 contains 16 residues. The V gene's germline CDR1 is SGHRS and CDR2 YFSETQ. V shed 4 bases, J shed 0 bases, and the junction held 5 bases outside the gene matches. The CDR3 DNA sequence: TGCGCCAGCAGCCTTGGACTAGCGGGGATCTCCTACGAGCAGTACTTC. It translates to CASSLGLAGISYEQYF.

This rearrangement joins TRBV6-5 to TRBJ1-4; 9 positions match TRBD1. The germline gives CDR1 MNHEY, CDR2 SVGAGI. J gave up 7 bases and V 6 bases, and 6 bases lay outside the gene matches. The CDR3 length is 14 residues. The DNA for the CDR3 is TGTGCCAGCAGGCGAGGACAGGGGACTGAAAAACTGTTTTTT. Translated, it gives CASRRGQGTEKLFF.

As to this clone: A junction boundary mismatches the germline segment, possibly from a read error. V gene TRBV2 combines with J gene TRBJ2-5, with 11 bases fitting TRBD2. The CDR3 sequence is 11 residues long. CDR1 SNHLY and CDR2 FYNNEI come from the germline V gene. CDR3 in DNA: TGTGCCAGCAGTAGACTAGCGGGGATGAACTTC. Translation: CASSRLAGMNF.

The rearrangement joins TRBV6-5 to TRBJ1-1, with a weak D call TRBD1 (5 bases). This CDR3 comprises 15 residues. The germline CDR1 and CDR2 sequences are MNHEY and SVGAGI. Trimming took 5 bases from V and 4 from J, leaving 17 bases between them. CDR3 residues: CASSPGGTGITEAFF. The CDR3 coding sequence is TGTGCCAGCAGTCCCGGCGGGACGGGTATCACTGAAGCTTTCTTT.

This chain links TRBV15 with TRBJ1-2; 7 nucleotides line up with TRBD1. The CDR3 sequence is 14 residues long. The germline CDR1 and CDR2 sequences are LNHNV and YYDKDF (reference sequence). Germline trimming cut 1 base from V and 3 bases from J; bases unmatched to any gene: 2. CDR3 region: CATSRVGTDYGYTF. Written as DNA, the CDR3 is TGTGCCACCAGCAGAGTAGGGACAGACTATGGCTACACCTTC.

The CDR3 DNA is TGTGCCAGCAGCTTGGCTGGCGGGAGAGTATGGGAGACCCAGTACTTC. It is translated as CASSLAGGRVWETQYF. The chain is built from TRBV5-6 and TRBJ2-5; 7 bases line up with TRBD2. V shed 0 bases, J shed 5 bases, and the junction held 10 bases outside the gene matches. The CDR3 totals 16 residues. Germline CDR1 and CDR2: SGHDT and YYEEEE.

This CDR3 is CASSIEPGPLHF. As DNA, the CDR3 is TGTGCCAGTAGTATAGAACCAGGCCCCCTCCACTTT. V usage is TRBV19 and J usage is TRBJ1-6; D is unresolved. The ends were cut back, 0 bases at V and 13 bases at J, with 7 bases in the middle. The length of the CDR3 is 12 residues. Germline V gene lookup returns CDR1 LNHDA and CDR2 SQIVND (reference sequence).

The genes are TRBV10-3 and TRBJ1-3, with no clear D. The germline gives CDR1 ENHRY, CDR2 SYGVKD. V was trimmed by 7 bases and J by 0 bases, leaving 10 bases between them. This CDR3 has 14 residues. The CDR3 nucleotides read TGTGCCATCACCTCCCAGTACTCTGGAAACACCATATATTTT. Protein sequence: CAITSQYSGNTIYF.

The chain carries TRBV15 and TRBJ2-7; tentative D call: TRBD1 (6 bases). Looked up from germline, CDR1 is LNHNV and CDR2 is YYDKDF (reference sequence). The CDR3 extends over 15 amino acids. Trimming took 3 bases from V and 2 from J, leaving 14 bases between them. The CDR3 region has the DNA TGTGCCACCAGCAGTTCAACAGGGAGCCCCTACGAGCAGTACTTC. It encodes CATSSSTGSPYEQYF.

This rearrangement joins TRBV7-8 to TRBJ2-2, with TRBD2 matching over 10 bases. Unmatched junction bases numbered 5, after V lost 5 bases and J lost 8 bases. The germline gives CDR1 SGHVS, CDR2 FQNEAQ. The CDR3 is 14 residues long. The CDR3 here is CASSQREGPGELFF. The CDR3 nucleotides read TGTGCCAGCAGCCAGCGGGAGGGCCCGGGGGAGCTGTTTTTT.

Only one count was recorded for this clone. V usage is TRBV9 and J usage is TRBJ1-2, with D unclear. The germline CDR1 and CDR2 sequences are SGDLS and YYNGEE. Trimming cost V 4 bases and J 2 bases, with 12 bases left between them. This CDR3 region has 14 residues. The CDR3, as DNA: TGTGCCAGCAGCATTACGGAAGGGAACTATGGCTACACCTTC. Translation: CASSITEGNYGYTF.

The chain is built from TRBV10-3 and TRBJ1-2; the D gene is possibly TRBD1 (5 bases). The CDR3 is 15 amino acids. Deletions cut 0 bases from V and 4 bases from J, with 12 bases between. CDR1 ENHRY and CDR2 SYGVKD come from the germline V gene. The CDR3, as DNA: TGTGCCATCAGTGAGTCGGGGGGTATGGCCTATGGCTACACCTTC. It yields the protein CAISESGGMAYGYTF.

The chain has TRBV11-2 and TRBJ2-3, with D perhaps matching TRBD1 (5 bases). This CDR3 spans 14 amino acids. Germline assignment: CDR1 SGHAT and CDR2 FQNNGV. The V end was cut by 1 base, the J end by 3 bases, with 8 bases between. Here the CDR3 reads CASSLGQGTDTQYF. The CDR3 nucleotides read TGTGCCAGCAGCTTAGGGCAGGGAACAGATACGCAGTATTTT.

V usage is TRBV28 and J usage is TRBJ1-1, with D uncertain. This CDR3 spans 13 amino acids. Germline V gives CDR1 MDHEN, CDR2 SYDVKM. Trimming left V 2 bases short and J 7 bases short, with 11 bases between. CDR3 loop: CASSLRFPIEAFF. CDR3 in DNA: TGTGCCAGCAGTTTAAGGTTTCCGATTGAAGCTTTCTTT.